The 8 T cell receptor beta chains listed next were all sequenced from one sample in a study of TIL therapy for anti-PD-1-resistant metastatic lung cancer. The libraries were made with immunoSEQ v3. TCRdb keeps only in-frame clones here, not all; method: immunoSEQ multiplex PCR. The sample shows tens of thousands of clones, about 70% of them seen only once. Time point defined: pre-treatment sample, taken before nivolumab and TIL therapy. The starting material was blood, obtained at baseline. The receptors originated from a person between 25 and 79 years old with non-small cell lung cancer.

This chain uses TRBV27 with TRBJ2-3, with 13 bases lining up with TRBD2. Germline lookup yields CDR1 MNHEY and CDR2 SMNVEV (reference sequence). The V gene end was trimmed by 3 bases and the J gene end by 3 bases; junction bases not matched to a gene: 0. This CDR3 has 15 amino acids. The CDR3, as DNA: TGTGCCAGCAGTTTGACTAGCGGGAGGACAGATACGCAGTATTTT. Translation: CASSLTSGRTDTQYF.

This sequence joins TRBV5-4 and TRBJ1-1; 8 positions match TRBD1. The germline gives CDR1 SGHNT, CDR2 YYREEE (reference sequence). The CDR3 is made up of 15 amino acids. V was pared by 3 bases and J by 4 bases, with 8 bases of the junction left unmatched. The CDR3 nucleotides read TGTGCCAGCAGCTCCGGACAGGGTAGCCGCACTGAAGCTTTCTTT. Translation: CASSSGQGSRTEAFF.

The V gene is TRBV19, the J gene TRBJ2-1, with D possibly being TRBD1 or TRBD2 (5 bases each). This CDR3 is 17 amino acids long. V was pared by 3 bases and J by 0 bases, with 15 bases between. Germline V gene data show CDR1 as LNHDA and CDR2 as SQIVND (reference sequence). CDR3 amino acids: CASSIPGKGSSYNEQFF. As DNA, the CDR3 is TGTGCCAGTAGTATCCCAGGGAAAGGGAGCTCCTACAATGAGCAGTTCTTC.

The chain combines TRBV5-4 with TRBJ2-7; 11 bases line up with TRBD2. Trimming cost V 3 bases and J 7 bases; bases outside gene matches: 9. Germline lookup yields CDR1 SGHNT and CDR2 YYREEE (reference sequence). This CDR3 is 15 amino acids long. This CDR3 is CASSSLSGREGEQYF. Written as DNA, the CDR3 is TGTGCCAGCAGCTCCCTTAGCGGGAGGGAGGGGGAGCAGTACTTC.

The rearrangement uses TRBV7-2 and TRBJ1-5; perhaps TRBD1 as D (5 bases). In germline, CDR1 is SGHTA, CDR2 FQGNSA. The CDR3 has 14 amino acids. Trimming shortened V by 4 bases and J by 1 base, and 8 bases separated the two germline ends. In DNA form, the CDR3 reads TGTGCCAGCAGCTCTCAGGGAAGCAATCAGCCCCAGCATTTT. Its translation: CASSSQGSNQPQHF.

CDR3 sequence reads: CASSPRPGGRLGEQFF. CDR3 sequence (DNA): TGTGCCAGCAGCCCACGCCCGGGGGGGCGGCTCGGTGAGCAGTTCTTC. The rearrangement joins TRBV7-3 to TRBJ2-1; 8 bases fit TRBD2. The trim removed 5 bases at V and 9 bases at J, leaving 15 bases unmatched. The CDR3 loop spans 16 amino acids. Germline V CDR1 and CDR2: SGHTA, FQGTGA.

J is TRBJ2-1 and V is TRBV27, with 11 nucleotides matching TRBD2. V gave up 7 bases and J gave up 9 bases; unmatched junction bases: 8. The CDR3 length is 14 residues. CDR1 is MNHEY, CDR2 SMNVEV, per germline (reference sequence). The CDR3 sequence is CASISGGAYGEQFF. Here the CDR3 DNA reads TGTGCCAGCATTAGCGGGGGGGCCTACGGTGAGCAGTTCTTC.

V usage is TRBV19 and J usage is TRBJ1-3; the match to TRBD1 covers 8 bases. J gave up 3 bases and V 5 bases, and 9 bases lay outside the gene matches. This CDR3 is built from 16 residues. The V gene's germline CDR1 is LNHDA and CDR2 SQIVND (reference sequence). The CDR3 bases are TGTGCCAGTAGTCCTTTGGCAGGGGGCTTTGGAAACACCATATATTTT. This translates into CASSPLAGGFGNTIYF.